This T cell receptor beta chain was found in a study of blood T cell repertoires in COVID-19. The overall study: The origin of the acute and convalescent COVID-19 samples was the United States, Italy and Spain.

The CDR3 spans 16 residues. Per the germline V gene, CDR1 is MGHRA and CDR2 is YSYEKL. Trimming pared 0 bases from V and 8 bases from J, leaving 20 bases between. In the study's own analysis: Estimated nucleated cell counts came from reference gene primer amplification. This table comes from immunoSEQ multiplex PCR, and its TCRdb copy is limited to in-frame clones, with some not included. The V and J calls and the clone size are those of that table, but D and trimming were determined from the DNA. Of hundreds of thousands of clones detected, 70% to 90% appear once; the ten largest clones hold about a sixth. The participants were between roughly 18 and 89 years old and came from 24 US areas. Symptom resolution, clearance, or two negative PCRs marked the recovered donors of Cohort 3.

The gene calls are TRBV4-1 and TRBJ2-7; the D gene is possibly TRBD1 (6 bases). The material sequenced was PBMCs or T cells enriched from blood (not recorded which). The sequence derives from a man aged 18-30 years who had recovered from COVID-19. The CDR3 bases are TGCGCCAGCAGCCAAGATGAACAGGGAGTACTACGCAAGCAGTACTTC. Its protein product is CASSQDEQGVLRKQYF.